This entry describes one TCR beta chain. The data derive from a study of cytomegalovirus exposure and HLA in healthy donors. Sequenced by immunoSEQ multiplex PCR; TCRdb stores in-frame clones only, minus some. Of about 190,000 clones in the sample, about 86% were seen once. This TCR was sampled from a woman younger than 30 in good health and CMV-seropositive. Material for sequencing was PBMCs.

CDR3 region: CASRGGASYGYTF. CDR3 coding DNA: TGTGCCAGCAGGGGCGGGGCAAGCTATGGCTACACCTTC. The chain has TRBV6-5 and TRBJ1-2, with TRBD1 as a possible D gene (5 bases). The CDR3 has 13 residues. The V end lost 6 bases, the J end lost 4 bases, and 12 bases lay between the germline ends. Looked up from germline, CDR1 is MNHEY and CDR2 is SVGAGI.